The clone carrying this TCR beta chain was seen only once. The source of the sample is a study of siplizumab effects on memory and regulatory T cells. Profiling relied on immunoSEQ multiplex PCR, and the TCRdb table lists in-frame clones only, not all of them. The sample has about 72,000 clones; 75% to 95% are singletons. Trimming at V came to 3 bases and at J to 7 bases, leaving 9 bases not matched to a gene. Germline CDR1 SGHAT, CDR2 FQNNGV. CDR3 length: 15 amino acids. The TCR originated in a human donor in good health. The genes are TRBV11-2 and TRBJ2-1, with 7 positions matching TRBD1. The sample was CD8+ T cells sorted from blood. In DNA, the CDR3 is TGTGCCAGCAGCTTTTCATCCTTACAGGGGAATGAGCAGTTCTTC. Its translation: CASSFSSLQGNEQFF.